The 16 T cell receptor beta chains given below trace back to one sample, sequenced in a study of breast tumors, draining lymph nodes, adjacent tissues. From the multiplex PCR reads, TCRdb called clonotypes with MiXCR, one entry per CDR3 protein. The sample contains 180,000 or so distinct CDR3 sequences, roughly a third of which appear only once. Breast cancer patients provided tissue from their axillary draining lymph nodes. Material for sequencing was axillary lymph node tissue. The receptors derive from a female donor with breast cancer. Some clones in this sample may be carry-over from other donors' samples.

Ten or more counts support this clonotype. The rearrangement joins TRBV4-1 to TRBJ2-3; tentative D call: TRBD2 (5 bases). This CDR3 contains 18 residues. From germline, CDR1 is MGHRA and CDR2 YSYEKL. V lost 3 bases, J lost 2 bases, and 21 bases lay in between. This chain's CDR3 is CASSQTTGNLPLTDTQYF. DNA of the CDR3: TGCGCCAGCAGCCAGACTACCGGGAACCTACCCCTCACAGATACGCAGTATTTT.

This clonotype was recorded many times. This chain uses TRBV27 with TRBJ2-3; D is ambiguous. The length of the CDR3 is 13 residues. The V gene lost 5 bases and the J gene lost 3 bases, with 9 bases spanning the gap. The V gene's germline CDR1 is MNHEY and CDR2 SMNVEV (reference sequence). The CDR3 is CASSPLMTDTQYF. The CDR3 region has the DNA TGTGCCAGCAGTCCCCTGATGACAGATACGCAGTATTTT.

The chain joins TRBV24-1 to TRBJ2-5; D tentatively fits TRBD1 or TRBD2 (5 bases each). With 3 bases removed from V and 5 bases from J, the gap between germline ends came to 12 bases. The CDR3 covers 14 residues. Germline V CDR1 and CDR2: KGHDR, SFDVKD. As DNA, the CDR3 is TGTGCCACCAGTGATCCAGGGACGTCGGAGACCCAGTACTTC. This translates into CATSDPGTSETQYF.

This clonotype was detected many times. CDR3 sequence: CASSFLGWDGYTF. In DNA form, the CDR3 reads TGTGCCAGCAGCTTCCTAGGGTGGGATGGCTACACCTTC. V and J are TRBV11-2 and TRBJ1-2; D remains unclear. Germline CDR1 is SGHAT and CDR2 is FQNNGV. This CDR3 has 13 residues. Between the trimmed V and J ends, which lost 3 bases and 6 bases, there was a span of 11 bases. Supplemented by reference TRBV11-2 and TRBJ1-2, the full variable domain reads EAGVAQSPRYKIIEKRQSVAFWCNPISGHATLYWYQQILGQGPKLLIQFQNNGVVDDSQLPKDRFSAERLKGVDSTLKIQPAKLEDSAVYLCASSFLGWDGYTFGSGTRLTVV.

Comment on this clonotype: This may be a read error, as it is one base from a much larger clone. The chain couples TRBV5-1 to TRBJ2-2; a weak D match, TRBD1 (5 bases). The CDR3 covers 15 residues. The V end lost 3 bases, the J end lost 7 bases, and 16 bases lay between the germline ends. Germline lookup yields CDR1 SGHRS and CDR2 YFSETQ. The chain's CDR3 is CASSSDGAHLGELFF. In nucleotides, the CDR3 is TGCGCCAGCAGCTCGGATGGGGCCCACCTCGGGGAGCTGTTTTTT.

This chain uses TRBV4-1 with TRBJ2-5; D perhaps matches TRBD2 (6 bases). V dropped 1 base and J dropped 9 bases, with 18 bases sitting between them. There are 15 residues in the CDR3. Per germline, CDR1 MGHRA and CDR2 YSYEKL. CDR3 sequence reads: CASSQGPGVNQPQYF. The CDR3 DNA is TGCGCCAGCAGCCAAGGGCCGGGAGTCAATCAGCCCCAGTACTTC.

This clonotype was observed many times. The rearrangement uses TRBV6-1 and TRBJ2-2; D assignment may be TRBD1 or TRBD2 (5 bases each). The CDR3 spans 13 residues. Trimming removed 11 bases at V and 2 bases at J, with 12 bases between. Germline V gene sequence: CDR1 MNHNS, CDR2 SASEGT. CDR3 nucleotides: TGTGCCGGAAGGGACGGCAACACCGGGGAGCTGTTTTTT. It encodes CAGRDGNTGELFF.

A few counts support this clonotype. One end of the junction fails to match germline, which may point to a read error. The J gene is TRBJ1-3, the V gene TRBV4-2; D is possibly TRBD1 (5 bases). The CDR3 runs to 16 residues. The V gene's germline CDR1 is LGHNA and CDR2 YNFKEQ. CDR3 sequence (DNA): TGTGTCAGCAGCCAAACTGACAGCCTCTCTGGAAACACCATATATTTT. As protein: CVSSQTDSLSGNTIYF.

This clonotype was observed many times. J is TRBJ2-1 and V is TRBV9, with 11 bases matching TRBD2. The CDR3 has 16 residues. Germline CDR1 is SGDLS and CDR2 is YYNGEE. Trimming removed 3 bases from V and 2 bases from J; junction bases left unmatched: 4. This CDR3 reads CASSEGTSGPYNEQFF. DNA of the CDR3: TGTGCCAGCAGCGAAGGGACTAGCGGCCCCTACAATGAGCAGTTCTTC.

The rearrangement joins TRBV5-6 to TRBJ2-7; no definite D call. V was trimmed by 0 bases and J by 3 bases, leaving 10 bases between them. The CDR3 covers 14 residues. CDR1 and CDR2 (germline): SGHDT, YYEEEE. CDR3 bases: TGTGCCAGCAGCTTGGTGGTCGCATACTACGAGCAGTACTTC. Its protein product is CASSLVVAYYEQYF.

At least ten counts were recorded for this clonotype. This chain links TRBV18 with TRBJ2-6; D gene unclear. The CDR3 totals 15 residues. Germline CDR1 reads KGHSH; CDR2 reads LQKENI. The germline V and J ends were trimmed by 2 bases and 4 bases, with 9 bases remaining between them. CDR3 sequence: CASSPSLTGANVLTF. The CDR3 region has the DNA TGTGCCAGCTCACCATCTCTTACGGGGGCCAACGTCCTGACTTTC.

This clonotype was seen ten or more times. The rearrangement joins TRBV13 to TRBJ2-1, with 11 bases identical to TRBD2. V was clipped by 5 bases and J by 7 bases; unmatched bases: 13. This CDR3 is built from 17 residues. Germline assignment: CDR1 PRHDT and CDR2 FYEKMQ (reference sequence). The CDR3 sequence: CASSLPHSGGAGNEQFF. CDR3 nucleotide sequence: TGTGCCAGCAGCCTACCCCATAGCGGGGGGGCGGGTAATGAGCAGTTCTTC.

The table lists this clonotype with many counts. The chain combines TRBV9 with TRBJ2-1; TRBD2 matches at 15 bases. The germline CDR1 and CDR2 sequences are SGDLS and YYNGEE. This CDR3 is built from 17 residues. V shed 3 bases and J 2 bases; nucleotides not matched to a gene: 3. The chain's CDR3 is CASSGTSGRAAYNEQFF. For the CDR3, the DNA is TGTGCCAGCAGCGGGACTAGCGGGAGGGCCGCCTACAATGAGCAGTTCTTC.

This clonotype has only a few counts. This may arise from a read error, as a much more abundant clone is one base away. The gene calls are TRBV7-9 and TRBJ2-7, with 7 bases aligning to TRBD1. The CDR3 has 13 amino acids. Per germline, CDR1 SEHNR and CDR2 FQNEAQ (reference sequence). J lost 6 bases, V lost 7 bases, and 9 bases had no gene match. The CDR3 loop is CASNHEGASEQYF. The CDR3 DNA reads TGTGCCAGCAACCACGAGGGGGCGAGCGAGCAGTACTTC.

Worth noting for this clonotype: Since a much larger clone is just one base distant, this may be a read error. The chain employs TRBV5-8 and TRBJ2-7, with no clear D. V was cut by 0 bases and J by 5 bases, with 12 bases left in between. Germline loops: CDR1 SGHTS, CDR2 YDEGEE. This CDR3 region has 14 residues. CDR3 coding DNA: TGTGCCAGCAGCTTGGAACACCCGCGCAACGAGCAGTACTTC. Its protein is CASSLEHPRNEQYF. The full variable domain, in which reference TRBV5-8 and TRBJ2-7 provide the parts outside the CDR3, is EAGVTQSPTHLIKTRGQQATLRCSPISGHTSVYWYQQALGLGLQFLLWYDEGEERNRGNFPPRFSGRQFPNYSSELNVNALELEDSALYLCASSLEHPRNEQYFGPGTRLTVT.

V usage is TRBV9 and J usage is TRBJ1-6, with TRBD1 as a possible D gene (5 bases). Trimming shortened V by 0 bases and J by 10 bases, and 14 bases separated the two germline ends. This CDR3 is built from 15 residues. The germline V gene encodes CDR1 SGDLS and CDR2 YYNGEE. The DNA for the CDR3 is TGTGCCAGCAGCGTAGAACAGGCGATTAGCTCACCCCTCCACTTT. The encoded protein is CASSVEQAISSPLHF.